This passage covers 24 T cell receptor beta chains from one sample sequenced in a study of beta chain features in type 1 diabetes. Study conclusions and caveats: In every one of the four CD4+ subsets, TCRB CDR3s were moderately but significantly shorter in Type 1 diabetes patients.

Their antigens remain unidentified. The entirety of the isolated RNA underwent reverse transcription, so expressed TCRB transcripts were sequenced. The data were produced by immunoSEQ multiplex PCR, yet TCRdb's version contains in-frame clones alone and is incomplete. The sample has 95,000 to 150,000 clones; roughly 17% are singletons. Sequencing input: central memory CD4+ T cells from blood. The source is a young man with type 1 diabetes.

This clone was observed many times. The genes are TRBV7-2 and TRBJ2-1; D uncertain. This CDR3 has 15 amino acids. CDR1 is SGHTA and CDR2 is FQGNSA in the germline V gene. Trimming stripped 0 bases from V and 7 bases from J, with 13 bases between. The chain's CDR3 is CASSLAPSSVNEQFF. The CDR3 coding sequence is TGTGCCAGCAGCTTAGCGCCATCCAGCGTGAATGAGCAGTTCTTC.

This clone has only a few counts. This sequence joins TRBV7-2 and TRBJ1-4; maybe TRBD1 (5 bases). The length of the CDR3 is 13 residues. Germline V gene data show CDR1 as SGHTA and CDR2 as FQGNSA. V was pared by 4 bases and J by 5 bases, with 8 bases between. CDR3 coding DNA: TGTGCCAGCAGCTCCCGACAGAATGAAAAACTGTTTTTT. It yields the protein CASSSRQNEKLFF.

This clone was counted a few times. The rearrangement links TRBV9 to TRBJ2-6; 8 nucleotides align to TRBD1. The junction had 8 bases not matched to a gene; V was cut back by 3 bases and J by 0 bases. The CDR3 is 18 residues long. Looked up from germline, CDR1 is SGDLS and CDR2 is YYNGEE. This CDR3 is CASSASRTGSSGANVLTF. The CDR3, as DNA: TGTGCCAGCAGCGCCTCTCGGACAGGGTCCTCTGGGGCCAACGTCCTGACTTTC.

This clone was recorded a few times. DNA of the CDR3: TGCGCCAGCAGCCAAGAGGGGTACGAGACAGACAGGTCCAAAAACATTCAGTACTTC. This translates into CASSQEGYETDRSKNIQYF. V usage is TRBV4-3 and J usage is TRBJ2-4; D is possibly TRBD1 (6 bases). V lost 0 bases, J lost 2 bases, and 20 bases lay in between. Per the germline V gene, CDR1 is LGHNA and CDR2 is YSLEER. The CDR3 runs 19 residues.

The chain couples TRBV14 to TRBJ1-2; unclear D gene. The CDR3 consists of 14 residues. V was trimmed by 3 bases and J by 4 bases, leaving 12 bases between them. The germline V gene has CDR1 SGHDN and CDR2 FVKESK. In nucleotides, the CDR3 is TGTGCCAGCAGCCAGCTTGCGGGGTTCTATGGCTACACCTTC. Its protein product is CASSQLAGFYGYTF.

The chain combines TRBV29-1 with TRBJ2-4, with no clear D. V was cut by 0 bases and J by 11 bases, with 8 bases left in between. Germline V lookup: CDR1 SQVTM, CDR2 ANQGSEA. The CDR3 has 11 amino acids. The CDR3 DNA is TGCAGCGTTGAAGATAGGGTGGTTCAGTACTTC. Protein sequence: CSVEDRVVQYF.

DNA for the CDR3: TGTGCCAGCAGCTCCACGGGACTAGCGATGACCCAGTACTTC. It yields the protein CASSSTGLAMTQYF. The chain uses TRBV7-2 and TRBJ2-5; 10 bases map to TRBD2. The CDR3 has 14 amino acids. CDR1 and CDR2 from the germline V gene are SGHTA and FQGNSA. V was pared by 4 bases and J by 7 bases, with 6 bases of the junction left unmatched.

The chain employs TRBV7-2 and TRBJ2-1, with D perhaps matching TRBD2 (7 bases). Germline V CDR1 and CDR2: SGHTA, FQGNSA. Trimming removed 1 base at V and 5 bases at J, with 12 bases between. This CDR3 comprises 15 residues. The CDR3 region has the DNA TGTGCCAGCAGCTTAGTCGGGGGGCCTAACAATGAGCAGTTCTTC. It codes for CASSLVGGPNNEQFF.

This clone showed up just a few times. The CDR3 sequence is CASSLGGIGGGTDTQYF. Here the CDR3 DNA reads TGTGCCAGCAGCTTAGGCGGGATCGGGGGTGGCACAGATACGCAGTATTTT. The V gene is TRBV13, the J gene TRBJ2-3; a weak D match, TRBD2 (6 bases). V lost 0 bases and J 1 base, leaving 14 bases between the germline ends. The germline V gene encodes CDR1 PRHDT and CDR2 FYEKMQ (reference sequence). This CDR3 has 17 residues.

This clone has only a few counts. J is TRBJ1-5 and V is TRBV7-2; 11 bases agree with TRBD1. There are 15 residues in the CDR3. Germline assignment: CDR1 SGHTA and CDR2 FQGNSA. V lost 4 bases, J lost 4 bases, and 3 bases stayed unmatched. In nucleotides, the CDR3 is TGTGCCAGCAGCTGGACAGGGGGCATTAATCAGCCCCAGCATTTT. This gives the protein CASSWTGGINQPQHF.

V usage is TRBV7-9 and J usage is TRBJ1-4; TRBD1 agrees at 7 bases. The CDR3 extends over 12 amino acids. In germline, CDR1 is SEHNR, CDR2 FQNEAQ (reference sequence). The ends lost 5 bases at V and 10 bases at J; junction bases unmatched: 4. This chain's CDR3 is CASSEQGTKLFF. CDR3 nucleotides: TGTGCCAGCAGCGAACAGGGGACAAAACTGTTTTTT.

The table lists this clone with a few counts. This sequence joins TRBV7-9 and TRBJ2-5; no definite D call. The CDR3 loop spans 13 amino acids. V lost 4 bases and J lost 2, with 8 bases in between. The V gene's germline CDR1 is SEHNR and CDR2 FQNEAQ (reference sequence). CDR3 sequence reads: CASSWAVQETQYF. The CDR3 nucleotides are TGTGCCAGCAGCTGGGCAGTACAAGAGACCCAGTACTTC.

V usage is TRBV13 and J usage is TRBJ2-1; 10 bases are shared with TRBD2. J gave up 8 bases and V 3 bases, and 7 bases lay outside the gene matches. The V gene's germline CDR1 is PRHDT and CDR2 FYEKMQ (reference sequence). This CDR3 is 15 amino acids long. In DNA, the CDR3 is TGTGCCAGCAGCTTTCAGCGGGGGGGCGCGGATGAGCAGTTCTTC. The encoded protein is CASSFQRGGADEQFF.

This clone was counted only a few times. The chain carries TRBV7-2 and TRBJ2-3, with D unresolved. Germline CDR1 is SGHTA and CDR2 is FQGNSA. This CDR3 has 16 residues. Between the trimmed V and J ends, which lost 5 bases and 3 bases, there was a span of 18 bases. DNA of the CDR3: TGTGCCAGCAGCCCCATCGGAGCTCAAGGGACAGATACGCAGTATTTT. Translation gives CASSPIGAQGTDTQYF.

This sequence joins TRBV4-1 and TRBJ2-7; D ambiguous. CDR3 length: 15 residues. Trimming left V 0 bases short and J 4 bases short, with 13 bases between. Germline lookup yields CDR1 MGHRA and CDR2 YSYEKL. Here the CDR3 reads CASSQDPGLVYEQYF. In DNA form, the CDR3 reads TGCGCCAGCAGCCAAGATCCGGGTCTGGTTTACGAGCAGTACTTC.

The V gene is TRBV27, the J gene TRBJ2-7; D is perhaps TRBD1 (6 bases). Germline V gene sequence: CDR1 MNHEY, CDR2 SMNVEV (reference sequence). The CDR3 has 15 residues. Trimming stripped 2 bases from V and 4 bases from J, with 15 bases between. Written as DNA, the CDR3 is TGTGCCAGCAGTTTAACCGACAGGTCGTGGTACGAGCAGTACTTC. Residues: CASSLTDRSWYEQYF.

This clone was counted a few times. This sequence is one base from a far larger clone and is likely a read error. Other DNA variants within this sample encode the same CDR3. The chain couples TRBV10-3 to TRBJ2-5; D possibly uses TRBD1 or TRBD2 (5 bases each). The CDR3 has 16 residues. The V end lost 2 bases, the J end lost 1 base, and 14 bases lay between the germline ends. Germline CDR1 reads ENHRY; CDR2 reads SYGVKD. In DNA, the CDR3 is TGTGCCATCAGTGAGCCGCCGGGACGGTCCCAAGAGACCCAGTACTTC. It encodes CAISEPPGRSQETQYF.

This clone was counted between two and nine times. This chain uses TRBV28 with TRBJ2-5, with 7 bases that match TRBD1. Near its end, the DNA agrees better with TRBJ2-7, so the J call may be wrong. In germline, CDR1 is MDHEN, CDR2 SYDVKM. This CDR3 is 13 amino acids long. The CDR3 sequence: CASSTDRVYEQYF. The CDR3 bases are TGTGCCAGCAGCACCGACAGGGTCTACGAGCAGTACTTC.

V usage is TRBV30 and J usage is TRBJ1-2; 9 bases line up with TRBD1. V trimming: 0 bases; J trimming: 8 bases; junction bases outside the gene matches: 1. The CDR3 spans 12 residues. The germline V gene encodes CDR1 GTSNPN and CDR2 SVGIG (reference sequence). DNA for the CDR3: TGTGCCTGGAGTGTCACAGGGGGCGGCTACACCTTC. This gives the protein CAWSVTGGGYTF.

This clone was found a few times. V gene TRBV19 combines with J gene TRBJ2-3; possible D gene TRBD1, 5 bases. The CDR3 runs to 15 residues. CDR1 and CDR2 from the germline V gene are LNHDA and SQIVND (reference sequence). V was pared by 4 bases and J by 3 bases, with 14 bases between. This CDR3 reads CASSKGQGGTDTQYF. The CDR3 DNA is TGTGCCAGTAGTAAAGGCCAGGGTGGGACAGATACGCAGTATTTT.

The chain carries TRBV30 and TRBJ2-5; D is perhaps TRBD1 (6 bases). Germline values: CDR1 GTSNPN, CDR2 SVGIG (reference sequence). V lost 3 bases and J lost 7, with 18 bases in between. The CDR3 covers 14 residues. CDR3 nucleotide sequence: TGTGCCTGGAGGACCGGGACACTAAAAGGGACCCAGTACTTC. It is translated as CAWRTGTLKGTQYF.

V and J are TRBV29-1 and TRBJ1-4, with D possibly matching TRBD1 (5 bases). CDR3 length equals 13 residues. V was shortened by 5 bases and J by 5 bases, with 12 bases between the two germline ends. Germline CDR1 SQVTM, CDR2 ANQGSEA. The CDR3 here is CSVSLGENEKLFF. CDR3 coding DNA: TGCAGCGTTTCCCTAGGGGAGAATGAAAAACTGTTTTTT.

The sample holds one count of this clone. The gene calls are TRBV4-2 and TRBJ2-7; tentatively, D is TRBD1 or TRBD2 (5 bases each). Trimming pared 0 bases from V and 6 bases from J, leaving 12 bases between. This CDR3 contains 14 residues. Germline V gene data show CDR1 as LGHNA and CDR2 as YNFKEQ. CDR3 protein: CASSQDPPGTEQYF. The CDR3 DNA reads TGTGCCAGCAGCCAAGATCCCCCCGGGACCGAGCAGTACTTC.

V and J are TRBV2 and TRBJ2-1, with D possibly TRBD1 on 5 matching bases. The CDR3 sequence is 14 residues long. The V gene's germline CDR1 is SNHLY and CDR2 FYNNEI. The V end lost 8 bases, the J end lost 0 bases, and 11 bases lay between the germline ends. The CDR3 protein is CASRTQGSYNEQFF. The CDR3 nucleotides read TGTGCCAGCCGGACCCAGGGCTCCTACAATGAGCAGTTCTTC. The variable domain in full, with the rest retrieved from reference TRBV2 and TRBJ2-1, is EPEVTQTPSHQVTQMGQEVILRCVPISNHLYFYWYRQILGQKVEFLVSFYNNEISEKSEIFDDQFSVERPDGSNFTLKIRSTKLEDSAMYFCASRTQGSYNEQFFGPGTRLTVL.